The sequence of this T cell receptor (beta chain) was determined in a study of blood T cell repertoires in COVID-19. Study-level information: The samples span acute and convalescent COVID-19 from the United States, Italy and Spain. The cDNA or gDNA used as material had been derived from T cells, B-cell-depleted T cells, or PBMCs.

This CDR3 contains 18 residues. Germline values: CDR1 MRHNA, CDR2 SNTAGT. The ends were cut back, 5 bases at V and 2 bases at J, with 23 bases in the middle. In the original analysis: Reference gene primers were amplified, and this amplification served to estimate nucleated cell counts. Sequenced by immunoSEQ multiplex PCR; TCRdb stores in-frame clones only, minus some. The DNA was the basis for D and trimming; V, J and clone size are from that table. The sample includes 210,000 or so clones, approximately 91% of them seen just once. The sample consisted of peripheral blood. This TCR was sampled from a woman in her 40s who had recovered from COVID-19. This chain uses TRBV6-4 with TRBJ2-3; D is possibly TRBD2 (7 bases). Written as DNA, the CDR3 is TGTGCCAGCAGTACCCAAGGCGGGAGCCGGGGGCCCACAGATACGCAGTATTTT. It codes for CASSTQGGSRGPTDTQYF.